One sample yielded the 17 T cell receptor beta chains listed below, sequenced in a study of cytomegalovirus exposure and HLA in healthy donors. Sequencing used immunoSEQ multiplex PCR; TCRdb keeps in-frame clones, though not all of them. The data contain over 200,000 clones, 75% to 90% of them seen just once; the ten biggest clones take up around an eighth. The material sequenced was PBMCs. The receptors shown here come from a woman in her twenties or thirties in good health and CMV-seropositive.

The chain is built from TRBV7-9 and TRBJ1-5; D gene ambiguous. CDR1 is SEHNR, CDR2 FQNEAQ, per germline (reference sequence). The CDR3 contains 12 residues. Trimming took off 3 bases at V and 5 bases at J, with 5 bases between the two ends. The CDR3: CASSFLDQPQHF. CDR3 nucleotides: TGTGCCAGCAGCTTCCTCGATCAGCCCCAGCATTTT.

The chain is built from TRBV18 and TRBJ1-2; 8 bases agree with TRBD1. This CDR3 spans 15 amino acids. Germline V gene sequence: CDR1 KGHSH, CDR2 LQKENI. J was trimmed by 6 bases and V by 3 bases; bases with no gene match: 9. CDR3 loop: CASSPLDRVLHGYTF. In DNA, the CDR3 is TGTGCCAGCTCACCCTTGGACAGGGTGTTACATGGCTACACCTTC.

The chain links TRBV7-9 to TRBJ1-5, with D possibly matching TRBD1 (6 bases). Germline lookup yields CDR1 SEHNR and CDR2 FQNEAQ (reference sequence). This CDR3 region has 16 residues. Between the trimmed V and J ends, which lost 2 bases and 1 base, there was a span of 12 bases. In DNA, the CDR3 is TGTGCCAGCAGCTTATCACAGGGATCGAGCAATCAGCCCCAGCATTTT. Amino acid sequence: CASSLSQGSSNQPQHF.

V and J are TRBV6-6 and TRBJ2-7, with D perhaps TRBD1 (6 bases). This CDR3 is 15 amino acids long. Germline V CDR1 and CDR2: MNHNY, SVGAGI (reference sequence). V was pared by 6 bases and J by 6 bases, with 21 bases between. The CDR3 here is CASRVNIGQRAEQYF. The CDR3 nucleotides read TGTGCCAGCAGGGTGAATATAGGACAGAGGGCCGAGCAGTACTTC.

This clone was counted once. DNA for the CDR3: TGTGCCAGCAGTTCAACAGGGGGAGATGGCTACACCTTC. The encoded protein is CASSSTGGDGYTF. The J gene is TRBJ1-2, the V gene TRBV27; TRBD1 aligns across 8 bases. Germline-derived CDR1 and CDR2 are MNHEY and SMNVEV (reference sequence). The junction had 4 bases not matched to a gene; V was cut back by 4 bases and J by 6 bases. The CDR3 covers 13 residues.

The chain recombines TRBV2 with TRBJ2-7; 8 bases fit TRBD1. Per germline, CDR1 SNHLY and CDR2 FYNNEI. This CDR3 has 14 residues. With 6 bases clipped from V and 4 bases from J, the junction kept 8 bases outside the gene matches. The CDR3 sequence: CASRPGQEPYEQYF. In nucleotides, the CDR3 is TGTGCCAGCAGACCGGGACAGGAGCCTTACGAGCAGTACTTC.

V is TRBV6-6 and J is TRBJ2-7, with D possibly TRBD2 on 5 matching bases. The V and J ends lost 6 bases and 3 bases respectively, with 12 bases between them. This CDR3 is built from 13 residues. Per germline, CDR1 MNHNY and CDR2 SVGAGI (reference sequence). The CDR3 loop reads CASSLPGIYEQYF. In DNA, the CDR3 is TGTGCCAGCAGCCTCCCGGGGATCTACGAGCAGTACTTC.

The chain links TRBV30 to TRBJ2-3, with 12 bases lining up with TRBD2. CDR1 and CDR2 from the germline V gene are GTSNPN and SVGIG (reference sequence). This CDR3 spans 15 amino acids. Trimming removed 4 bases from V and 3 bases from J; junction bases left unmatched: 5. CDR3 coding DNA: TGTGCCTGGACCGCACTAGCGGGAGGAACAGATACGCAGTATTTT. Its translation: CAWTALAGGTDTQYF.

The chain joins TRBV10-3 to TRBJ1-2; 8 nucleotides line up with TRBD1. With 2 bases clipped from V and 7 bases from J, the junction kept 6 bases outside the gene matches. This CDR3 has 14 residues. Germline V gives CDR1 ENHRY, CDR2 SYGVKD. As DNA, the CDR3 is TGTGCCATCAGTGAGGAGACAGGGGCAACTGGCTACACCTTC. Protein sequence: CAISEETGATGYTF.

The J gene is TRBJ1-2, the V gene TRBV27; 7 nucleotides match TRBD1. The V gene end was trimmed by 5 bases and the J gene end by 4 bases; junction bases not matched to a gene: 7. There are 14 residues in the CDR3. CDR1 is MNHEY and CDR2 is SMNVEV in the germline V gene (reference sequence). CDR3 amino acids: CASSPRTGGYGYTF. DNA for the CDR3: TGTGCCAGCAGTCCCAGGACAGGCGGCTATGGCTACACCTTC.

V gene TRBV28 combines with J gene TRBJ1-1; TRBD1 matches at 7 bases. V was pared by 3 bases and J by 5 bases, with 15 bases of the junction left unmatched. The CDR3 runs 17 residues. CDR1 is MDHEN and CDR2 is SYDVKM in the germline V gene. CDR3 nucleotides: TGTGCCAGCAGTTTCTCCCGGAGGGGGCGAGGTGATACTGAAGCTTTCTTT. Translating gives CASSFSRRGRGDTEAFF.

This chain uses TRBV9 with TRBJ2-1; 12 bases agree with TRBD2. CDR3 length: 17 residues. Trimming cost V 4 bases and J 5 bases; bases outside gene matches: 10. Germline V lookup: CDR1 SGDLS, CDR2 YYNGEE. The CDR3 DNA follows: TGTGCCAGCAGCACCGAGACTAGCGGGAGAGTCAACAATGAGCAGTTCTTC. As protein: CASSTETSGRVNNEQFF.

The V gene is TRBV5-1, the J gene TRBJ1-2; D is uncertain. The V gene's germline CDR1 is SGHRS and CDR2 YFSETQ. V was clipped by 2 bases and J by 2 bases, with 10 bases between them. CDR3 length: 14 amino acids. CDR3 sequence reads: CASSFGGENYGYTF. Written as DNA, the CDR3 is TGCGCCAGCAGCTTCGGTGGGGAAAACTATGGCTACACCTTC.

V is TRBV7-9 and J is TRBJ2-5, with a possible D match to TRBD2 (7 bases). Trimming cost V 4 bases and J 4 bases, with 13 bases left between them. CDR1 is SEHNR, CDR2 FQNEAQ, per germline (reference sequence). The length of the CDR3 is 14 residues. As DNA, the CDR3 is TGTGCCAGCAGCTGGGGGCGGGGGCGAGAGACCCAGTACTTC. As protein: CASSWGRGRETQYF. Together with reference TRBV7-9 and TRBJ2-5, the CDR3 gives the full variable domain: DTGVSQNPRHKITKRGQNVTFRCDPISEHNRLYWYRQTLGQGPEFLTYFQNEAQLEKSRLLSDRFSAERPKGSFSTLEIQRTEQGDSAMYLCASSWGRGRETQYFGPGTRLLVL.

This clone was picked up a small number of times. The chain is built from TRBV13 and TRBJ1-2; D is undetermined. The germline gives CDR1 PRHDT, CDR2 FYEKMQ (reference sequence). With 7 bases removed from V and 4 bases from J, the gap between germline ends came to 16 bases. The CDR3 extends over 14 amino acids. The CDR3 protein is CASTRRDGPYGYTF. CDR3 DNA sequence: TGTGCCAGCACCAGACGAGACGGCCCCTATGGCTACACCTTC.

This clone has only one observation. The chain combines TRBV27 with TRBJ1-3; no definite D call. Germline CDR1 and CDR2: MNHEY and SMNVEV (reference sequence). The CDR3 is made up of 14 amino acids. Trimming took off 6 bases at V and 5 bases at J, with 14 bases between the two ends. CDR3 bases: TGTGCCAGCAGGGCGGCAGTTCCTCGAAACACCATATATTTT. Protein sequence: CASRAAVPRNTIYF.

This clone was picked up one time. The chain carries TRBV6-1 and TRBJ2-7; D possibly matches TRBD1 or TRBD2 (5 bases each). The germline gives CDR1 MNHNS, CDR2 SASEGT. The CDR3 length is 14 residues. Trimming took off 8 bases at V and 0 bases at J, with 14 bases between the two ends. CDR3 sequence: CASGRQRTSYEQYF. The DNA of the CDR3 is TGTGCCAGCGGGAGACAGCGCACCTCCTACGAGCAGTACTTC.